A selection of T cell receptor beta chains follows, all from one sample in a study of PD-1 blockade in classical Hodgkin lymphoma. The assay was immunoSEQ multiplex PCR, and TCRdb's table has in-frame clones only and misses some. This sample has 70,000 to 85,000 clones, with about 93% found just once. This specimen was peripheral blood mononuclear cells (PBMCs), taken at baseline. These receptors all stem from a human donor with classical Hodgkin lymphoma. The CDR3 runs from the conserved cysteine through the conserved F or W. The D gene is left open where the match is weak. The size entry is marked missing in some rows and otherwise reads once, few, many or a size class.

TRBJ1-1 | . | TRBV5-1 | . | TGCGCCAGCAGCTACACCTGGGGGGGCACTGAAGCTTTCTTT | CASSYTWGGTEAFF
TRBJ2-2 | . | TRBV7-8 | . | TGTGCCAGCAGCTTGACGGTCACCGGGGAGCTGTTTTTT | CASSLTVTGELFF
TRBJ2-3 | . | TRBV12-5 | . | TGTGCTAGTGGTTTGCCGGCGGGGGCAAGCACAGATACGCAGTATTTT | CASGLPAGASTDTQYF
TRBJ2-1 | . | TRBV27 | TRBD2 | TGTGCCAGCAGTTTGGGACTAGCGGCGAATGAGCAGTTCTTC | CASSLGLAANEQFF
TRBJ1-1 | . | TRBV6-4 | . | TGTGCCAGCAGTGACTCGATGGGAGGGGGCACTGAAGCTTTCTTT | CASSDSMGGGTEAFF
TRBJ2-1 | . | TRBV2 | TRBD2 | TGTGCCAGCATCCCTAGCGGGGGGAGTATTGAGCAGTTCTTC | CASIPSGGSIEQFF
TRBJ2-3 | . | TRBV5-1 | TRBD2 | TGCGCCAGCAGCCAAACTAGCGGGGCAGCAGATACGCAGTATTTT | CASSQTSGAADTQYF
TRBJ1-2 | . | TRBV5-4 | . | TGTGCCAGCAGCTCAGATTTACTGGGGACCGGTTTTAACTATGGCTACACCTTC | CASSSDLLGTGFNYGYTF
TRBJ2-7 | . | TRBV2 | . | TGTGCCAGCAGTGAACAGGGCGGCAGACTCTACGAGCAGTACTTC | CASSEQGGRLYEQYF
TRBJ2-1 | . | TRBV11-3 | . | TGTGCCAGCAGCTTAGTAGGGATGGTCGGAAACAATGAGCAGTTCTTC | CASSLVGMVGNNEQFF
TRBJ1-2 | . | TRBV5-1 | TRBD1 | TGCGCCAGCAGCGCCGAAGACAGGGACTATGGCTACACCTTC | CASSAEDRDYGYTF
TRBJ2-7 | . | TRBV6-1 | TRBD1 | TGTGCCAGCAGTGAACCAGGGGGCATGTACGAGCAGTACTTC | CASSEPGGMYEQYF
TRBJ2-1 | . | TRBV7-2 | TRBD2 | TGTGCCAGCAGTTACGGAACTAGCGTTCGGGGCGATGAGCAGTTCTTC | CASSYGTSVRGDEQFF
TRBJ1-1 | . | TRBV7-8 | TRBD1 | TGTGCCAGCAGCCGGCACCGGGACAGGGGGTACACTGAAGCTTTCTTT | CASSRHRDRGYTEAFF
TRBJ2-7 | . | TRBV28 | . | TGTGCCAGCGAGGGGCCGGCCTTTTACGAGCAGTACTTC | CASEGPAFYEQYF
TRBJ1-2 | once | TRBV10-2 | TRBD1 | TGCGCCAGCAGTGAGTCGGGACAGGGAGGCCGGGGCTATGGCTACACCTTC | CASSESGQGGRGYGYTF
TRBJ1-2 | . | TRBV6-6 | TRBD1 | TGTGCCAGCAGTTACGGACAGGGTGATAACTATGGCTACACCTTC | CASSYGQGDNYGYTF
TRBJ1-5 | . | TRBV27 | . | TGTGCCAGCCACAGGGTAGCGGAGCCCCAGCATTTT | CASHRVAEPQHF
TRBJ2-3 | . | TRBV6-6 | . | TGTGCCAGCGATAAGGGGGATACGCAGTATTTT | CASDKGDTQYF
TRBJ1-4 | . | TRBV30 | . | TGTGCCTGGAGCCCCGGGCAGGCAGGGAAGGGAAAACTGTTTTTT | CAWSPGQAGKGKLFF
TRBJ2-1 | . | TRBV7-6 | TRBD2 | TGTGCCAGCAGACTAGCGGGAGTGAATGAGCAGTTCTTC | CASRLAGVNEQFF
TRBJ1-1 | . | TRBV6-1 | TRBD1 | TGTGCCAGCAGTAGGGACAGGGGGCGACGTGAAGCTTTCTTT | CASSRDRGRREAFF
TRBJ1-5 | . | TRBV30 | . | TGTGCCTGGACCCCCGGGGCTAACAGCAATCAGCCCCAGCATTTT | CAWTPGANSNQPQHF
TRBJ2-7 | . | TRBV7-6 | TRBD1 | TGTGCCAGCAGCCACCCGACCGGGACAGGGGCCTACGAGCAGTACTTC | CASSHPTGTGAYEQYF
TRBJ2-7 | . | TRBV29-1 | TRBD1 | TGCAGCGTTTTTGGGACAGGGGCTTACGAGCAGTACTTC | CSVFGTGAYEQYF
TRBJ2-2 | few | TRBV10-1 | . | TGCGCCAGCAGTGAGTCGGTAGATATCCGGGGAGCTGTTTTT | CASSESVDIRGAVF
TRBJ2-1 | . | TRBV7-9 | TRBD2 | TGTGCCAGCAGTACTAGCGAAAGCTCCTACAATGAGCAGTTCTTC | CASSTSESSYNEQFF
TRBJ2-2 | once | TRBV28 | . | TGTGCCATCCAACCAGCGGTCACCGGGGAGCTGTTTTTT | CAIQPAVTGELFF
TRBJ2-1 | few | TRBV9 | TRBD2 | TGTGCCAGCAGCGTAGGGCTAGCGGGGGGGAGGTACAATGAGCAGTTCTTC | CASSVGLAGGRYNEQFF